The sequence of this TCR beta chain was determined in a study of T cell changes during pregnancy in multiple sclerosis. This CDR3 has 14 residues. V lost 4 bases and J lost 3; bases outside the gene matches: 4. The V gene's germline CDR1 is KGHSH and CDR2 LQKENI. This table comes from immunoSEQ multiplex PCR, and its TCRdb copy is limited to in-frame clones, with some not included. The sample records 70,000 to 75,000 clones, 85% to 95% being singletons. This TCR was recovered from a female donor with multiple sclerosis, enrolled in a pregnancy study. The V call is TRBV18, the J call TRBJ2-5, with TRBD1 matching 8 bases. The source material was peripheral blood, sampled before pregnancy. The DNA for the CDR3 is TGTGCCAGCTCACTTCACAGGGGGGAAGAGACCCAGTACTTC. It is translated as CASSLHRGEETQYF.